This TCR beta chain was identified in a study of blood T cell repertoires in COVID-19. Study-level information: The analysed material was cDNA or gDNA that came from T cells, B-cell-depleted T cells, or PBMCs.

Method: immunoSEQ multiplex PCR; TCRdb's copy keeps in-frame clones and lacks some. Among about 250,000 clones, roughly 80% were seen once, and the ten largest hold 8.9%. V lost 7 bases to trimming and J lost 8 bases; unmatched junction nucleotides: 11. This CDR3 has 15 amino acids. From germline, CDR1 is KGHDR and CDR2 SFDVKD. V usage is TRBV24-1 and J usage is TRBJ2-1; 9 nucleotides match TRBD1. The sequence derives from a man older than 75 with acute or convalescent COVID-19. Sequencing used peripheral blood. The CDR3 loop reads CATSQAGTGIHEQFF. CDR3 sequence (DNA): TGTGCCACCAGCCAAGCCGGGACAGGGATTCATGAGCAGTTCTTC.